This T cell receptor (beta chain) was identified during a study of T cells in Graves' hyperthyroidism and ophthalmopathy. Study outcomes and limitations: Separation of ophthalmopathy from stable hyperthyroidism was achieved by a 13 V-J model. For ophthalmopathy, model prediction preceded onset by a median about 6 months.

TCR beta CDR3 regions were amplified from RNA transcripts. During a first-round RT-PCR of the TCR CDR3, the HTBI primer set was used. Each CDR3 protein is one row after TCRdb ran MiXCR on the multiplex PCR reads. The sample comprises approximately 600,000 distinct CDR3 sequences, roughly 14% of which are singletons, and about 4.5% rests with the top ten. The CDR3 is 12 residues long. CDR1 MDHEN and CDR2 SYDVKM come from the germline V gene. V dropped 6 bases and J dropped 9 bases, with 15 bases sitting between them. This clonotype was recorded many times. What it binds is unknown. Ophthalmopathy patients showed a Clinical Activity Score of at least 3, NOSPECS grade of at least 4 and duration under 3 months.

The receptor was isolated from a woman aged 40 to 50 with Graves' ophthalmopathy. Sequenced sample: blood. V and J are TRBV28 and TRBJ2-7, with D possibly being TRBD1 or TRBD2 (6 bases each). CDR3 amino acids: CASSHIRGVQYF. Here the CDR3 DNA reads TGTGCCAGCAGCCATATTAGGGGGGTGCAGTACTTC. Full variable domain (outside the CDR3, taken from reference TRBV28 and TRBJ2-7): DVKVTQSSRYLVKRTGEKVFLECVQDMDHENMFWYRQDPGLGLRLIYFSYDVKMKEKGDIPEGYSVSREKKERFSLILESASTNQTSMYLCASSHIRGVQYFGPGTRLTVT.